This T cell receptor beta chain was captured by sequencing in a study of blood T cells in healthy people across ages (dated by TCRdb to between 2015 and 2016). Regarding the complete study: Template switching captured roughly one uniquely barcoded TCR beta cDNA molecule per two T cells in model experiments. To avoid experimental bias, donors of different ages were randomly spread across the sequencing lanes. The study analyzed two additional independent replicas of 1 million unique cDNA reads from the same blood draw for two donors, one aged 18 to 30 and one aged 80 or older. The study measured age-related changes in TCR beta repertoire diversity using deep sequencing normalized with unique cDNA molecular identifiers. The donors were split into four age groups: young (average about 15 years), middle-aged (more than 35), aged (roughly 60) and long-lived (roughly 77). Results the study describes overall, beyond this receptor: Because donor CMV infection status was unknown, age-related changes in expanded clonotypes were potentially confounded. Observed TCR beta diversity per million T cells fell roughly linearly with age, and a significant reduction was already apparent by age about 38. A strong correlation was found between observed TCR beta diversity and the percentage of naive T cells measured by flow cytometry. Conclusive comparison of naive and antigen-experienced compartments was prevented by the profiling of bulk unsorted PBMCs. Compared with the aged group, the long-lived group had more naive CD4+ T cells, fewer expanded clones and increased TCR diversity, a pattern suggesting age selection. Estimates of total diversity from one million sequenced T cells were regarded as lower bounds and underestimates.

The roughly 38 donors, aged roughly 6 to 90 years, were systemically healthy Caucasian individuals from Russia. Each donor gave around 9 milliliters of peripheral blood, collected into EDTA-treated Vacutainer tubes. Ficoll-Paque density-gradient centrifugation was used to isolate PBMCs, with at least 6 million per sample. Trizol reagent was used to extract total RNA from PBMCs, with at least 6 micrograms per sample. Naive CD45RAhigh/CD27high T cell percentages were measured by flow cytometry on a PBMC aliquot from every donor. A remark on this clonotype: Its recognized antigen is unknown. Base quality data are lacking; no much larger clone is found one base away.

The cysteine opens and the phenylalanine closes a CDR3 of 15 amino acids. Of all the DNA, just the CDR3 is kept, 45 bases in frame from base 1. The V end gives up 5 bases and the J end 4 bases, leaving 7 bases in the junction not matched to a gene. Per the germline V gene, SGHTA is the CDR1 and FQGTGA is the CDR2. The receptor library was made with 5' RACE. Data came from an Illumina HiSeq 2500. A second 7 to 11 cycle PCR used a sample-barcoded 5' primer and a J-beta primer mix. A unique molecular identifier was introduced onto each TCR beta cDNA molecule by a template-switch 5' adaptor carrying 12 random nucleotides. Each sample yielded at least 2.5 million CDR3-containing paired-end reads. First-strand cDNA was synthesized from all RNA with the Mint cDNA synthesis kit, primed by a TRBC-specific oligonucleotide. After uracil-DNA glycosylase treatment, a first 18-cycle PCR used universal primers M1SS and BC2_uni_R on all cDNA. The published analysis was carried out like this. For normalization, 1 million high-quality reads were randomly selected from each sample, with every read carrying a distinct molecular identifier. Reads sharing molecular identifiers were discarded rather than binned into consensus sequences. MiTCR, set to a Q25 quality threshold and the strictest error-elimination algorithm, was used for CDR3 identification, clonotype clustering and error correction. Lower-bound total TCR beta diversity was estimated with a nonparametric unseen species model using Euler transformation. The raw public data were reprocessed by TCRdb itself: fastp quality trimming at Q25, MiXCR clonotype calling, in-frame beta chains only. Under each unique CDR3 protein, matching rows form one entry showing the most common genes and DNA. The authors' filters were not applied to this entry. This sample gives roughly 1,700,000 distinct CDR3 sequences in total; 28% of them show up just once. In total, the top ten clones hold roughly 8% of the sample.

The origin of this receptor is a young woman in good health. The rearrangement joined TRBV7-3 to TRBJ2-3, with 9 bases in between that match TRBD1. Sample: blood. CDR3 region: CASSETTGGSDTQYF. DNA sequence: TGTGCCAGCAGCGAAACGACAGGGGGATCAGATACGCAGTATTTT.